These T cell receptor beta chains were read from a single sample in a study of blood T cell repertoires in COVID-19. Some clones are missing from TCRdb's copy, which holds only in-frame ones; the method was immunoSEQ multiplex PCR. This sample has tens of thousands of clones, with more than 80% found just once. The sequenced sample consisted of peripheral blood. The origin of the receptors is a man between 60 and 70 years old in a cohort sampled during active COVID-19. CDR3s include the opening cysteine and the closing phenylalanine or tryptophan. The order of the fields is CDR3 length, D gene, J gene, V gene, clone size, CDR3 protein, CDR3 DNA. A D gene is named only where the DNA matches it firmly. Part of the rows lack a size; the others show once, few, many or a class for expanded clones.

17 | - | TRBJ1-5 | TRBV7-8 | - | CATTGGADFYSNQPQHF | TGTGCCACGACGGGAGGGGCAGACTTTTATAGCAATCAGCCCCAGCATTTT
13 | TRBD1 | TRBJ1-4 | TRBV27 | - | CARTGGGNEKLFF | TGTGCCAGGACAGGGGGCGGTAATGAAAAACTGTTTTTT
15 | - | TRBJ1-6 | TRBV5-6 | - | CASSLRRWGDSPLHF | TGTGCCAGCAGCTTGCGGAGGTGGGGGGATTCACCCCTCCACTTT
18 | TRBD2 | TRBJ2-3 | TRBV4-2 | - | CASSGTSSGAGRGDTQYF | TGTGCCAGCAGCGGGACTTCCTCTGGGGCAGGGAGGGGAGATACGCAGTATTTT
16 | - | TRBJ2-3 | TRBV5-6 | - | CASSLAITVITDTQYF | TGTGCCAGCAGCTTGGCCATTACAGTGATCACAGATACGCAGTATTTT
13 | - | TRBJ1-1 | TRBV6-6 | - | CASSRRGETEAFF | TGTGCCAGCAGCCGCAGGGGAGAGACTGAAGCTTTCTTT
14 | TRBD1 | TRBJ1-5 | TRBV7-9 | once | CASSLGTGLQPQHF | TGTGCCAGCAGCTTAGGGACAGGGCTTCAGCCCCAGCATTTT
12 | - | TRBJ2-7 | TRBV18 | - | CASSPSSHEQYF | TGTGCCAGCTCACCATCTAGCCACGAGCAGTACTTC
14 | TRBD1 | TRBJ1-1 | TRBV10-3 | once | CAISHEDRVNTAFF | TGTGCCATCAGCCACGAGGACAGGGTTAACACAGCTTTCTTT
13 | - | TRBJ1-4 | TRBV2 | - | CASSDRTNEKLFF | TGTGCCAGCAGTGATCGGACTAATGAAAAACTGTTTTTT
14 | TRBD1 | TRBJ2-1 | TRBV7-9 | few | CASSLDGTVNEQFF | TGTGCCAGCAGCTTAGATGGGACAGTTAATGAGCAGTTCTTC
14 | TRBD2 | TRBJ2-4 | TRBV29-1 | - | CSVGIGGRANIQYF | TGCAGCGTTGGAATTGGCGGGAGGGCCAACATTCAGTACTTC
15 | - | TRBJ2-7 | TRBV7-7 | - | CASSLGPSRETEQYF | TGTGCCAGCAGCTTAGGCCCTTCGAGAGAAACCGAGCAGTACTTC
13 | - | TRBJ2-2 | TRBV6-4 | - | CASSDSSTGELFF | TGTGCCAGCAGTGACTCTAGCACCGGGGAGCTGTTTTTT